This T cell receptor (beta chain) is drawn from a study of OX40 agonist ivuxolimab in advanced cancers. Broader study findings: Some patients without response likewise showed low normalized clonal expansion.

This clone was observed a single time. Its specificity is not known. Assay: immunoSEQ multiplex PCR; the TCRdb copy retains only in-frame clones and omits some. The repertoire consists of roughly 76,000 clones, with about 90% occurring once and the leading ten covering roughly 6%. There are 15 residues in the CDR3. Germline loops: CDR1 SQVTM, CDR2 ANQGSEA. V shed 3 bases, J shed 5 bases, and the junction held 6 bases outside the gene matches. This specimen was CD4+ or CD8+ T cells sorted from blood, taken in a trial of the OX40 agonist ivuxolimab. The chain employs TRBV29-1 and TRBJ2-2; 10 nucleotides agree with TRBD1. The TCR was taken from an adult with an advanced solid tumor such as melanoma, head and neck, liver or kidney cancer. The CDR3 reads CSVERGQGRTGELFF. In nucleotides, the CDR3 is TGCAGCGTTGAGAGGGGACAGGGGAGGACCGGGGAGCTGTTTTTT.